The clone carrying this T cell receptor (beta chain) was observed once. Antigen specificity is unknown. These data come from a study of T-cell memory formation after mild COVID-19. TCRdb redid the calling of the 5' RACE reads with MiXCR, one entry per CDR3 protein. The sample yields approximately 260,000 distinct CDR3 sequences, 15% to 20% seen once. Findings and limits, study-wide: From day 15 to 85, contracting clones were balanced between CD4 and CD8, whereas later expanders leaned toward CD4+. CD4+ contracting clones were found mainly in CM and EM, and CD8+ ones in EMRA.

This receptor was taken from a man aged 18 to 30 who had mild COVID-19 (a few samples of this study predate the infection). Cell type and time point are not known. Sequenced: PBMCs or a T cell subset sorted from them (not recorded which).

The CDR3 DNA sequence: TGTGCCAGCAGCTTAGTTGTCAGAAGAGAGACCCAGTACTTC. This codes for CASSLVVRRETQYF. The chain carries TRBV7-2 and TRBJ2-5; D unclear. Germline CDR1 is SGHTA and CDR2 is FQGNSA. The CDR3 has 14 amino acids. Deletions cut 1 base from V and 4 bases from J, with 10 bases between. Based on the CDR3 plus reference TRBV7-2 and TRBJ2-5, the full variable domain is GAGVSQSPSNKVTEKGKDVELRCDPISGHTALYWYRQSLGQGLEFLIYFQGNSAPDKSGLPSDRFSAERTGGSVSTLTIQRTQQEDSAVYLCASSLVVRRETQYFGPGTRLLVL.